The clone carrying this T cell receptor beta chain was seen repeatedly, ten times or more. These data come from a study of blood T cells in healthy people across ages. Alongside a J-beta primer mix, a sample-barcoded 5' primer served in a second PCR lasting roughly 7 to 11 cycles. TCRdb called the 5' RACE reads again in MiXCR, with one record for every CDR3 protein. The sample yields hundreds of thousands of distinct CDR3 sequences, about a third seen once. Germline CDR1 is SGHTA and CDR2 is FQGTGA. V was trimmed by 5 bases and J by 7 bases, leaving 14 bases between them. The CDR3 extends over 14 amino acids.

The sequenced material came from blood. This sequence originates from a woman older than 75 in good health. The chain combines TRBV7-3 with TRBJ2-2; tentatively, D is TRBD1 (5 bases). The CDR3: CASSRGPGNGELFF. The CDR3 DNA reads TGTGCCAGCAGCCGAGGACCAGGGAACGGGGAGCTGTTTTTT.